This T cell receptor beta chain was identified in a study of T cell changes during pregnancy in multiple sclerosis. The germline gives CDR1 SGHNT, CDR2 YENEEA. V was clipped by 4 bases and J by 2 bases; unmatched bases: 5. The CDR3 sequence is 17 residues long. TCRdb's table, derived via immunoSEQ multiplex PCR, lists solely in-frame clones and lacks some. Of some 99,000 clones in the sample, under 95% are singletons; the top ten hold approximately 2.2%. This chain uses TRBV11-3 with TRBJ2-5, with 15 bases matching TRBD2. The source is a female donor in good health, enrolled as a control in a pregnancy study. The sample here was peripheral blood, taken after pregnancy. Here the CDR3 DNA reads TGTGCCAGCAGCTCCGGGACTAGCGGGGGGTTACAAGAGACCCAGTACTTC. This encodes CASSSGTSGGLQETQYF.